This T cell receptor (beta chain) came from a study of blood T cell repertoires in COVID-19 (TCRdb year 2020). Turning to the overall study: Samples covering the acute and convalescent phases of COVID-19 were provided by collaborators in the United States, Italy and Spain. The prospective study material was composed of cDNA or gDNA derived from T cells, B-cell-depleted T cells, or PBMCs. Subjects who had been exposed to COVID-19, were actively infected with it, or had recovered from it provided the deeply sampled blood TCRbeta repertoires that made up the dataset. The repertoires were made available in a free public database intended to serve as a resource for research on the immune response to SARS-CoV-2. The samples were drawn from two sources: the first 160 participants of the ongoing ImmuneRACE study, and 1,200 or so subjects contributed by 6 global collaborators. The sample metadata nearly always contained a de-identified subject ID, COVID-19 status, age in years and sex. Where available, HLA class I and class II types were obtained from metadata supplied by the sample provider rather than from assay-based typing. Overall study outcomes, separate from this receptor: The amount of clinical and demographic metadata varied by source and participant and was provided uncurated.

With regard to this clone: Its binding antigen is unknown. One base away there is no much larger clone; base qualities are not given.

Collaborating institutions collected whole blood in K2EDTA tubes following their own protocols. For TCRbeta analysis, collaborators shipped samples as frozen whole blood, isolated PBMCs, or DNA extracted from either of those sample types. Trimming removed 1 base from V and 2 bases from J; the gene matches leave 9 bases unexplained. The CDR3 runs 17 amino acids, cysteine and phenylalanine included. This entry keeps only the CDR3 DNA: 51 bases, framed from base 1. CDR1 and CDR2 (LGHNA, YSLEER) derive from the germline V gene. TCRbeta CDR3 regions were amplified from genomic DNA using the immunoSEQ Assay, a bias-controlled multiplex PCR. Turning to the authors' computational methods: The number of nucleated cells in each sample was estimated from the amplification of reference gene primers within the assay. Sequence reads were collapsed and filtered to measure the absolute abundance of every unique TCRbeta CDR3 rearrangement. Productive Simpson clonality was computed per sample as the square root of Simpson's diversity index over productive rearrangements. The table was pulled from immuneACCESS by TCRdb, which kept in-frame rearrangements only. Such tables lose some clones; where checked, under half of the loss comes from unresolved V genes, and the rest has no known cause. V and J calls and clone size are as listed in that table; D and trimming were resolved from the DNA. This sample holds 110,000 or so clones; 75% to 90% were observed only once. The biggest ten clones account for more than 10% of the sample.

This receptor was taken from a human donor in a cohort sampled during active COVID-19. Material: peripheral blood. The chain couples TRBV4-3 to TRBJ1-2, with TRBD1 identical over 8 junction bases. The CDR3 protein: CASSQAQGAHPNYGYTF. At the DNA level, the sequence is TGCGCCAGCAGCCAAGCTCAGGGGGCGCACCCAAACTATGGCTACACCTTC.